This TCR beta chain originates from a study of regulatory T cells in long-lasting Graves disease. The CDR3 runs 13 residues. Germline lookup yields CDR1 GTSNPN and CDR2 SVGIG (reference sequence). The junction had 5 bases not matched to a gene; V was cut back by 5 bases and J by 1 base. The study, taken as a whole, reports: Relative to newly diagnosed Graves' patients, persistent ones had lower TCR diversity.

Time point reported: persistent/refractory GD, antithyroid drugs over 5 years with positive TRAb. PBMC-derived RNA was used for the TCR library. With iRepertoire HTBI primers and Arm-PCR of CDR3 regions, TCR beta libraries were built. In the authors' workflow: Throughout the samples, researchers identified 50 to 75 TRBV and approximately 15 TRBJ segments. TCRdb re-analysed the multiplex PCR reads in MiXCR, keeping a single row per CDR3 protein. TCRdb, rather than the study authors, made the V and J calls. The repertoire consists of some 420,000 distinct CDR3 sequences, with about 22% occurring once and the leading ten covering around 13%. On this clonotype itself: What it binds is not known.

This specimen consisted of peripheral blood mononuclear cells (PBMCs), obtained when the disease was refractory, from a patient treated with antithyroid drugs. The chain joins TRBV30 to TRBJ2-7; TRBD1 agrees at 7 bases. This TCR came from a female donor with Graves disease. CDR3 DNA: TGTGCCTGGGCTACAGGGGAATCCTACGAGCAGTACTTC. It specifies CAWATGESYEQYF.